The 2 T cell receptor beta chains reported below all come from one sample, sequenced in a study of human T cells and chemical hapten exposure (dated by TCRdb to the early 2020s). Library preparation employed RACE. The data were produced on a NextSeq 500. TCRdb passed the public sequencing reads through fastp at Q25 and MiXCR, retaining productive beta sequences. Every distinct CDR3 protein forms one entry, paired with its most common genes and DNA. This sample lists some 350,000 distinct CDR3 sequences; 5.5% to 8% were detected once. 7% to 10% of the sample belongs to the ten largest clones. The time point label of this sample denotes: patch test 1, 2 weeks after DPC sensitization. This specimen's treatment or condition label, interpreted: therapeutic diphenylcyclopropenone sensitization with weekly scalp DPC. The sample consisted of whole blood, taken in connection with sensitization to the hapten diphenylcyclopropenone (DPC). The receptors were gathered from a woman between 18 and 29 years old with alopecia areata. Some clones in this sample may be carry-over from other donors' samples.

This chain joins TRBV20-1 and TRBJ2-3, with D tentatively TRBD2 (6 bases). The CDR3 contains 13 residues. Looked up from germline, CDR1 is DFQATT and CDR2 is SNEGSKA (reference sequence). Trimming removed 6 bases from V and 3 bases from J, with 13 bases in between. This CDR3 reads CSAQTRETDTQYF. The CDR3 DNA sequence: TGCAGTGCCCAGACTAGGGAAACAGATACGCAGTATTTT.

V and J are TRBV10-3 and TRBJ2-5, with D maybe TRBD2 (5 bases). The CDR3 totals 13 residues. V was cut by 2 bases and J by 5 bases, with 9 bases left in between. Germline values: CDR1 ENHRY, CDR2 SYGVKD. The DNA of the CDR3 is TGTGCCATCAGTGAGCGGGATTTCGAGACCCAGTACTTC. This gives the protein CAISERDFETQYF.